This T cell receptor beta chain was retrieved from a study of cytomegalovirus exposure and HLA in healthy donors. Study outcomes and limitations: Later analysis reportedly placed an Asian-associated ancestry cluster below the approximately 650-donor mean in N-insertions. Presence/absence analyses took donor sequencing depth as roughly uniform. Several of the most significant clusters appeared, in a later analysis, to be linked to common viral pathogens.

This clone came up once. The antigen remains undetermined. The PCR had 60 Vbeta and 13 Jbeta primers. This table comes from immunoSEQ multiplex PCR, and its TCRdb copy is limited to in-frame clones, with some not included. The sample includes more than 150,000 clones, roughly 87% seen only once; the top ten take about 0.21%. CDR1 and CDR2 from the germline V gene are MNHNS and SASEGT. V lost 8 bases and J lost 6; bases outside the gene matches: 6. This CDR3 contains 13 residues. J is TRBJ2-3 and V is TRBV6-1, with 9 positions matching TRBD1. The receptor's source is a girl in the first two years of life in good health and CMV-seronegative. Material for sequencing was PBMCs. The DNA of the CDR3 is TGTGCCAGCCGGACAGGGGCAATCGATACGCAGTATTTT. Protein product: CASRTGAIDTQYF.